The 5 T cell receptor beta chains below come from one sample, sequenced in a study of T cells in women clearing cervical HPV infection listed by TCRdb under 2018. Library preparation employed the immunoSEQ multiplex PCR assay. TCRdb took this table from immuneACCESS and kept in-frame rearrangements with V and J called. Such tables lack part of the clones; where checked against another copy, unresolved V genes explain under half of the gap, and the rest is unexplained. This sample's table has entries for about 23,000 clones. The leading ten clones occupy roughly 9% of the sample. Sequencing was carried out using blood buffy coat. The receptor set was obtained from a woman between 18 and 70 years old with a cervical HPV16 infection that either progressed to CIN3+ or cleared (not recorded which).

On this clone itself: Read coverage stops 3 residues before the CDR3 terminus; the germline J gene supplies the remainder. The rearrangement uses TRBV6-2 or TRBV6-3 and TRBJ2-1; TRBD1 might be the D (7 bases). The CDR3 runs to 16 residues. V was pared by 0 bases and J by 4 bases, with 13 bases between. Germline V lookup: CDR1 MNHEY, CDR2 SVGEGT. Partial CDR3 DNA: TGTGCCAGCAGTTACTCCCCAGGGGGGACTTACAATGAG. It yields the protein CASSYSPGGTYNE. The CDR3 as a whole reads CASSYSPGGTYNEQFF.

As to this clone: With the read ending 3 residues before the CDR3 end, the germline J gene is used to fill in that end. This chain uses TRBV5-1 with TRBJ1-2; D is ambiguous. Germline V gene sequence: CDR1 SGHRS, CDR2 YFSETQ. V lost 5 bases and J lost 0, with 14 bases in between. The CDR3 has 15 amino acids. The DNA read from the CDR3 is TGCGCCAGCAGTCTAAACAGCCTTTCTAACTATGGC. This gives the protein CASSLNSLSNYG. The entire CDR3 is CASSLNSLSNYGYTF. Supplemented by reference TRBV5-1 and TRBJ1-2, the full variable domain reads KAGVTQTPRYLIKTRGQQVTLSCSPISGHRSVSWYQQTPGQGLQFLFEYFSETQRNKGNFPGRFSGRQFSNSRSEMNVSTLELGDSALYLCASSLNSLSNYGYTFGSGTRLTVV.

As concerns this clone: With the read ending 3 residues before the CDR3 end, the germline J gene is used to fill in that end. The gene calls are TRBV30 and TRBJ2-7; D call uncertain. In germline, CDR1 is GTSNPN, CDR2 SVGIG (reference sequence). This CDR3 has 12 residues. V gave up 4 bases and J gave up 1 base, with 8 bases separating them. CDR3 sequence reads: CAWTGISYEQYF. CDR3 bases read: TGTGCCTGGACAGGAATATCCTACGAG.

A note on this clone: The read halts 3 residues ahead of the CDR3 end, with the missing end drawn from the germline J gene. The chain uses TRBV20-1 and TRBJ2-3, with 7 bases identical to TRBD2. Germline V lookup: CDR1 DFQATT, CDR2 SNEGSKA (reference sequence). The CDR3 runs to 15 residues. The junction had 9 bases not matched to a gene; V was cut back by 4 bases and J by 2 bases. The sequenced part of the CDR3 DNA is TGCAGTGCTACGAGAACTAGCGCACCCACAGATACG. Residues: CSATRTSAPTDT. The complete CDR3 sequence is CSATRTSAPTDTQYF.

A word on this clone: The CDR3 goes on 3 residues after the read ends, and that part is filled in from the germline J gene. The chain joins TRBV2 to TRBJ2-2; 9 nucleotides align to TRBD1. This CDR3 is built from 14 residues. CDR1 SNHLY and CDR2 FYNNEI come from the germline V gene. Germline trimming cut 6 bases from V and 3 bases from J; bases unmatched to any gene: 2. CDR3 bases read: TGTGCCAGCAGCAGACAGGGGGACACCGGGGAG. As protein: CASSRQGDTGE. The whole CDR3 sequence is CASSRQGDTGELFF.